These T cell receptor beta chains were read from a single sample in a study of cytomegalovirus exposure and HLA in healthy donors. TCRdb's table, derived via immunoSEQ multiplex PCR, lists solely in-frame clones and lacks some. The sample has roughly 170,000 clones, 70% to 85% seen once. Input material: PBMCs. These receptors were collected from a girl aged 2-15 years in good health and CMV-seropositive. Both conserved end residues are part of each CDR3. D genes are given only for firm matches. Size is stated for part of the rows, as once, few or many counts, or as a class when the clone is expanded.

-	TRBV6-5	TRBJ1-2	-	14	CASRDYSANYGYTF	TGTGCCAGCAGAGATTACTCGGCTAACTATGGCTACACCTTC
-	TRBV30	TRBJ1-2	-	17	CAWSGYTQTGLRSGYTF	TGTGCCTGGAGCGGATATACCCAAACAGGGTTAAGGAGCGGCTACACCTTC
TRBD1	TRBV5-1	TRBJ2-2	-	13	CASSRTGSGELFF	TGCGCCAGCAGCCGGACAGGGTCCGGGGAGCTGTTTTTT
-	TRBV6-1	TRBJ1-2	-	13	CASSERQKQSYTF	TGTGCCAGCAGTGAACGACAGAAACAAAGCTACACCTTC
TRBD1	TRBV25-1	TRBJ2-4	-	17	CASSEWTGWFFGNIQYF	TGTGCCAGCAGTGAATGGACAGGGTGGTTTTTCGGGAACATTCAGTACTTC
TRBD1	TRBV6-4	TRBJ1-1	-	13	CASSDSRGRGAFF	TGTGCCAGCAGTGATTCAAGGGGGCGGGGTGCTTTCTTT
TRBD1	TRBV5-1	TRBJ2-3	-	17	CASSPGTGQGGTDTQYF	TGCGCCAGCAGCCCCGGGACAGGTCAGGGGGGCACAGATACGCAGTATTTT
-	TRBV29-1	TRBJ1-1	few	13	CGGAQGRNTEAFF	TGCGGGGGCGCGCAGGGGCGGAACACTGAAGCTTTCTTT
-	TRBV30	TRBJ2-2	-	15	CAWKNRDKITGELFF	TGTGCCTGGAAAAACCGGGACAAGATCACCGGGGAGCTGTTTTTT
TRBD1	TRBV2	TRBJ1-1	-	15	CASRANRGEDTEAFF	TGTGCCAGCAGGGCCAACAGGGGGGAGGACACTGAAGCTTTCTTT
-	TRBV5-1	TRBJ2-1	-	13	CASMFGSYNEQFF	TGCGCCAGCATGTTCGGCTCCTACAATGAGCAGTTCTTC
TRBD1	TRBV6-5	TRBJ1-1	once	11	CATWRDSEAFF	TGTGCCACGTGGAGGGACAGTGAAGCTTTCTTT
-	TRBV30	TRBJ2-1	-	13	CAWRRTGRNEQFF	TGTGCCTGGAGGAGGACTGGAAGAAATGAGCAGTTCTTC
-	TRBV28	TRBJ2-4	-	15	CASSPRPLAKNIQYF	TGTGCCAGCAGTCCTAGACCGCTAGCCAAAAACATTCAGTACTTC
TRBD1	TRBV5-1	TRBJ2-3	few	15	CASSLGDRVTDTQYF	TGCGCCAGCAGCTTAGGAGACAGGGTTACAGATACGCAGTATTTT
-	TRBV6-6	TRBJ1-2	few	16	CASSWQSGIANYGYTF	TGTGCCAGCAGTTGGCAGTCAGGGATAGCTAACTATGGCTACACCTTC
TRBD1	TRBV30	TRBJ1-2	-	14	CAWSSGTGFYGYTF	TGTGCCTGGAGCTCCGGGACAGGGTTCTATGGCTACACCTTC
TRBD1	TRBV30	TRBJ1-2	-	16	CAWSVEGTGTNYGYTF	TGTGCCTGGAGTGTAGAGGGGACAGGGACTAACTATGGCTACACCTTC
-	TRBV5-3	TRBJ2-4	-	13	CARSLPGSSTQYF	TGTGCCAGAAGCTTGCCGGGGTCTAGCACTCAGTACTTC
-	TRBV12-5	TRBJ1-6	-	14	CASGLGQNNSPLHF	TGTGCTAGTGGTTTGGGACAGAATAATTCACCCCTCCACTTT
TRBD1	TRBV28	TRBJ1-1	-	17	CASSLDSPGGANTEAFF	TGTGCCAGCAGTTTAGATTCCCCAGGGGGCGCGAACACTGAAGCTTTCTTT
TRBD1	TRBV15	TRBJ1-5	-	16	CATSVPGTGGIQPQHF	TGTGCCACCAGCGTCCCCGGGACAGGGGGGATTCAGCCCCAGCATTTT
-	TRBV29-1	TRBJ2-2	-	15	CSVHDPGRSTGELFF	TGCAGCGTCCATGACCCAGGGCGGAGCACCGGGGAGCTGTTTTTT
-	TRBV7-9	TRBJ1-2	-	14	CASSNRDLIKSYTF	TGTGCCAGCAGTAACAGGGATTTGATAAAAAGCTACACCTTC
TRBD2	TRBV29-1	TRBJ2-7	-	14	CSVVYASGIYEQYF	TGCAGCGTTGTATATGCTAGCGGGATCTACGAGCAGTACTTC
-	TRBV2	TRBJ2-7	-	16	CASSESGRVNLDEQYF	TGTGCCAGCAGTGAAAGTGGCAGGGTGAATCTCGACGAGCAGTACTTC
-	TRBV27	TRBJ1-1	-	14	CASSFRGLNTEAFF	TGTGCCAGCAGTTTCAGGGGATTGAACACTGAAGCTTTCTTT
-	TRBV12-5	TRBJ2-7	-	16	CASGLWGLADTYEQYF	TGTGCTAGTGGTTTGTGGGGTCTAGCCGATACCTACGAGCAGTACTTC
TRBD1	TRBV5-1	TRBJ2-1	-	18	CASSFGQGPLSSYNEQFF	TGCGCCAGCAGCTTTGGACAGGGTCCCCTAAGCTCCTACAATGAGCAGTTCTTC
-	TRBV6-5	TRBJ1-6	-	15	CASSYLPTANSPLHF	TGTGCCAGCAGTTATCTCCCTACAGCAAATTCACCCCTCCACTTT
TRBD1	TRBV27	TRBJ1-2	-	13	CASRRTGNYGYTF	TGTGCCAGCAGACGGACAGGGAACTATGGCTACACCTTC
TRBD1	TRBV2	TRBJ1-4	-	15	CASSAQGAVNEKLFF	TGTGCCAGCAGTGCCCAGGGGGCAGTCAATGAAAAACTGTTTTTT
-	TRBV6-5	TRBJ1-2	-	15	CASREISGTTYGYTF	TGTGCCAGCAGAGAAATCTCCGGGACAACTTATGGCTACACCTTC
TRBD1	TRBV6-1	TRBJ2-7	-	12	CASRGQGYEQYF	TGTGCCAGCAGGGGACAGGGCTACGAGCAGTACTTC
-	TRBV6-1	TRBJ1-2	-	14	CASSEVPYNYGYTF	TGTGCCAGCAGTGAAGTCCCCTATAACTATGGCTACACCTTC
-	TRBV9	TRBJ2-3	-	14	CASSDRGGADTQYF	TGTGCCAGCAGCGACCGCGGAGGGGCAGATACGCAGTATTTT
TRBD2	TRBV2	TRBJ2-1	-	16	CASSGSSGANYNEQFF	TGTGCCAGCAGTGGGAGTAGCGGGGCGAACTACAATGAGCAGTTCTTC
-	TRBV11-2	TRBJ1-4	-	18	CASSLDLNRGTTNEKLFF	TGTGCCAGCAGCTTAGACCTAAATCGGGGGACAACTAATGAAAAACTGTTTTTT
-	TRBV7-8	TRBJ1-4	-	14	CASSLLGYGEKLFF	TGTGCCAGCAGCTTGTTAGGTTACGGGGAAAAACTGTTTTTT
TRBD1	TRBV25-1	TRBJ2-1	-	14	CASQGVRAYNEQFF	TGTGCCAGTCAGGGGGTTCGGGCCTACAATGAGCAGTTCTTC
TRBD1	TRBV4-1	TRBJ2-7	few	14	CASSLNRGRDEQYF	TGCGCCAGCAGCCTCAACAGGGGACGGGACGAGCAGTACTTC
-	TRBV4-2	TRBJ1-3	-	15	CASSQVQGSGNTIYF	TGTGCCAGCAGCCAAGTACAGGGATCTGGAAACACCATATATTTT
TRBD1	TRBV30	TRBJ1-2	-	14	CAWRTGSTNYGYTF	TGTGCCTGGAGGACAGGGTCTACTAACTATGGCTACACCTTC
-	TRBV25-1	TRBJ1-2	-	13	CASRDRISYGYTF	TGTGCCAGCAGGGACAGAATATCCTATGGCTACACCTTC
-	TRBV2	TRBJ1-2	-	12	CASRGGDYGYTF	TGTGCCAGCAGAGGGGGTGACTATGGCTACACCTTC
-	TRBV7-3	TRBJ2-3	-	14	CASSFRPGSDTQYF	TGTGCCAGCAGCTTTCGTCCAGGGTCGGATACGCAGTATTTT